The rows below give T cell receptor beta chains drawn from one sample of a study of T cell repertoires in cytomegalovirus infection. TCRdb re-analysed the reads in MiXCR, keeping a single row per CDR3 protein. The sample includes approximately 250,000 distinct CDR3 sequences, roughly 10% of them seen just once. Sequencing was done on a sample of PBMCs. The receptors originated from a human donor in good health (CMV status not recorded). Some clones in this sample may be carry-over from other donors' samples. CDR3s include the opening cysteine and the closing phenylalanine or tryptophan.

V gene: TRBV7-2
J gene: TRBJ1-1
CDR3 protein: CASSAVRGTEAFF

V gene: TRBV4-3
J gene: TRBJ2-2
CDR3 protein: CASSQDLGWAGELFF

V gene: TRBV6-2/TRBV6-3
J gene: TRBJ2-1
CDR3 protein: CASSYPLGNEQFF

V gene: TRBV6-2/TRBV6-3
J gene: TRBJ2-1
CDR3 protein: CASSRLATRGEQFF

V gene: TRBV7-2
J gene: TRBJ1-4
CDR3 protein: CASRYTGRQGGEKLFF

V gene: TRBV7-2
J gene: TRBJ1-6
CDR3 protein: CASSRTGLDSPLHF

V gene: TRBV7-8
J gene: TRBJ2-4
CDR3 protein: CASSLGIRGVDIQYF

V gene: TRBV19
J gene: TRBJ2-7
CDR3 protein: CASSLTGTDNSYEQYF

V gene: TRBV11-2
J gene: TRBJ2-7
CDR3 protein: CASSFSPDRTHEQYF

V gene: TRBV12-3/TRBV12-4
J gene: TRBJ2-5
CDR3 protein: CASNRAVGETQYF

V gene: TRBV7-6
J gene: TRBJ1-3
CDR3 protein: CASSLVGAGNTIYF

V gene: TRBV4-3
J gene: TRBJ1-4
CDR3 protein: CASSQSNHQNEKLFF

V gene: TRBV28
J gene: TRBJ1-1
CDR3 protein: CAILSPTLLGTEAFF

V gene: TRBV20-1
J gene: TRBJ1-1
CDR3 protein: CSASSDTEAFF

V gene: TRBV7-2
J gene: TRBJ1-1
CDR3 protein: CASSNVAGTTEAFF

V gene: TRBV11-3
J gene: TRBJ2-3
CDR3 protein: CASSLPEGSSTQYF

V gene: TRBV12-3/TRBV12-4
J gene: TRBJ1-3
CDR3 protein: CASSEQGALRGNTIYF